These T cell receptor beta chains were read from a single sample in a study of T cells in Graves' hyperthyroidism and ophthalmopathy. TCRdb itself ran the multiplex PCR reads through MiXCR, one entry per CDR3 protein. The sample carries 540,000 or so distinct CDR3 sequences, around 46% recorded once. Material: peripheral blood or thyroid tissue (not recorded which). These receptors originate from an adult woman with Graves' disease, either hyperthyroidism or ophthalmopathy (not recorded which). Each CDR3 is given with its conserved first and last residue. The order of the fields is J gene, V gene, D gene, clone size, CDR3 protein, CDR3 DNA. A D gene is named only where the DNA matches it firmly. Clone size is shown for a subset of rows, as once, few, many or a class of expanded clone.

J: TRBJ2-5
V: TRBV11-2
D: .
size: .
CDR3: CASSPHPGTETQYF
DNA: TGTGCCAGCAGCCCCCATCCCGGGACAGAGACCCAGTACTTC

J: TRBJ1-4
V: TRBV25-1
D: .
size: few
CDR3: CASSELEQGGEKLFF
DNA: TGTGCCAGCAGTGAATTGGAGCAGGGCGGTGAAAAACTGTTTTTT

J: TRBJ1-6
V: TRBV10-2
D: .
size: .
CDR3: CASSESNRQSPLHF
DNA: TGCGCCAGCAGTGAGTCGAATCGGCAATCACCCCTCCACTTT

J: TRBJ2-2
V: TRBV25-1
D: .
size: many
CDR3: CASSFQVGVGELFF
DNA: TGTGCCAGCAGTTTTCAGGTCGGGGTCGGGGAGCTGTTTTTT

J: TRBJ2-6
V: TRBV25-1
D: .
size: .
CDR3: CACSARHSGANVLTF
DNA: .

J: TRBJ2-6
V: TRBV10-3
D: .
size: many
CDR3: CAISRETGANVLTF
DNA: TGTGCCATCAGTAGGGAGACTGGGGCCAACGTCCTGACTTTC

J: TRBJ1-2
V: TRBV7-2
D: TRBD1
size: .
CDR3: CASSASGQGAYGYTF
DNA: TGTGCCAGCAGCGCAAGTGGACAGGGGGCCTATGGCTACACCTTC

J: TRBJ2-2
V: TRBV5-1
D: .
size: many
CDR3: CASSRVEENTGELFF
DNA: TGCGCCAGCAGCAGGGTGGAGGAGAACACCGGGGAGCTGTTTTTT

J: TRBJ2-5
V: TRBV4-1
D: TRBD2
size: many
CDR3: CASSQGLADQETQYF
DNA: TGCGCCAGCAGCCAGGGACTAGCGGATCAAGAGACCCAGTACTTC

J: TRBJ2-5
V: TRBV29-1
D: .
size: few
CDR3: CSVVGAEVETQYF
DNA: TGCAGCGTTGTGGGGGCCGAGGTAGAGACCCAGTACTTC

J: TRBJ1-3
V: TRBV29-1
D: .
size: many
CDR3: CSVAGTPTYSGNTIYF
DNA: TGCAGCGTTGCTGGGACACCCACATACTCTGGAAACACCATATATTTT

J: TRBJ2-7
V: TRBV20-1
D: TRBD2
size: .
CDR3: CSVQTGRGDF
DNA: TGCAGTGTTCAGACGGGGCGGGGGGACTTC

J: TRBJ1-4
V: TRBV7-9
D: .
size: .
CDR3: CASSPDSWEKLFF
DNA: TGTGCCAGCAGCCCTGACAGTTGGGAAAAACTGTTTTTT

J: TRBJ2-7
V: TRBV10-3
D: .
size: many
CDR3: CAISERLGSYEQYF
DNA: TGTGCCATCAGTGAGAGGCTAGGCTCCTACGAGCAGTACTTC

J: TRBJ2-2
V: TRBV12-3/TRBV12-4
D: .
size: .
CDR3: CASSLLLRGNTGELFF
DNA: TGTGCCAGCAGTTTATTACTGCGGGGTAACACCGGGGAGCTGTTTTTT

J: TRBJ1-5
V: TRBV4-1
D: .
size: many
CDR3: CASSANSGGYSNQPQHF
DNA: TGCGCCAGCAGCGCCAACTCGGGGGGTTATAGCAATCAGCCCCAGCATTTT

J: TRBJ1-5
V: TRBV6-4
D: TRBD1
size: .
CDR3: CAISTGVSEWDFKDQPQHF
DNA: TGTGCCATTTCGACAGGGGTCAGTGAGTGGGACTTCAAGGATCAGCCCCAGCATTTT

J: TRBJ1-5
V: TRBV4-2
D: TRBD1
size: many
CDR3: CASSDTGASNQPQHF
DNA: TGTGCCAGCAGCGACACAGGGGCGAGCAATCAGCCCCAGCATTTT

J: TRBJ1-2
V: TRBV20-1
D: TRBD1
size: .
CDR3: CSARGQGVGGYTF
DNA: TGCAGTGCTAGAGGACAGGGGGTGGGTGGCTACACCTTC

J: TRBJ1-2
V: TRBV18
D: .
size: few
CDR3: CASSPPSLGDGFYTF
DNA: TGTGCCAGCTCACCACCGAGTTTGGGGGACGGATTCTACACCTTC

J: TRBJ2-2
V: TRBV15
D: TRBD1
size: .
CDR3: CATSITDRVTALPSRELFF
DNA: TGTGCCACCAGCATTACGGACAGGGTTACGGCCCTACCTTCGAGGGAGCTGTTTTTT

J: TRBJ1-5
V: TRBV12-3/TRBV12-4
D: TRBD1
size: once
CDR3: CASSLTGWNQPQHF
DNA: TGTGCCAGCTCCCTGACAGGGTGGAATCAGCCCCAGCATTTT

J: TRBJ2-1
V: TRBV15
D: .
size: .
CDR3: CATSRAGYEQFF
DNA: TGTGCCACCAGCAGAGCCGGTTATGAGCAGTTCTTC

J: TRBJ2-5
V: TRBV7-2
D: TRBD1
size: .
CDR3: CASSFEGADRETQYF
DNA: TGTGCCAGCAGCTTTGAGGGGGCGGATAGAGAGACCCAGTACTTC

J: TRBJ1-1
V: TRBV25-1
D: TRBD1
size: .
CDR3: CASSESRPGQGNTEAFF
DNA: TGTGCCAGCAGTGAGTCGAGACCGGGACAGGGGAACACTGAAGCTTTCTTT

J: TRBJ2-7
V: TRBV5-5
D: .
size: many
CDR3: CASSLWDTSNEQYF
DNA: TGTGCCAGCAGCTTATGGGACACCTCGAACGAGCAGTACTTC

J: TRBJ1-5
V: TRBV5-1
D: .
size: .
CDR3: CASRKRTSGRQETQHF
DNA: TGCGCCAGCAGAAAGAGGACTAGCGGGAGGCAAGAGACCCAGCATTTT

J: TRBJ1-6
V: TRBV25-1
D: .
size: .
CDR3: CASSERPNSYNSPLHF
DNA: TGTGCCAGCAGTGAACGGCCCAACTCCTATAATTCACCCCTCCACTTT

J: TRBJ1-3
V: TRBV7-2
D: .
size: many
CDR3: CASSLDVATASGNTIYF
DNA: TGTGCCAGCAGCTTAGACGTCGCGACAGCCTCTGGAAACACCATATATTTT

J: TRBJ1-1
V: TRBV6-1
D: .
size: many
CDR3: CASSEFRNTEAFF
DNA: TGTGCCAGCAGTGAATTTAGGAACACTGAAGCTTTCTTT

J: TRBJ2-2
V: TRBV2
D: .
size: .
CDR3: CASSESGDGWTGELFF
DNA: TGTGCCAGCAGTGAAAGTGGGGACGGTTGGACCGGGGAGCTGTTTTTT

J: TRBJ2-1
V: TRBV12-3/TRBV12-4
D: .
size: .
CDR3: CASSFSDYEQFF
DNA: TGTGCCAGCAGTTTCTCGGACTATGAGCAGTTCTTC

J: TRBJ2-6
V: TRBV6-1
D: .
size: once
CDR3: CASSKDLTF
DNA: TGTGCCAGCAGCAAGGACCTGACTTTC

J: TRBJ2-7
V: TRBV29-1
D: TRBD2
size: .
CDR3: CSVAAGTSGRANEQYF
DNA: TGCAGCGTTGCGGCGGGGACTAGCGGGAGGGCAAATGAGCAGTACTTC

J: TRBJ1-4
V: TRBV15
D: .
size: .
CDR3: CATGGYEKLFF
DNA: TGTGCCACCGGGGGGTATGAAAAACTGTTTTTT

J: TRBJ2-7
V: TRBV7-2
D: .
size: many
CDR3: CASSLATSYEQYF
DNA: TGTGCCAGCAGCTTAGCGACGTCCTACGAGCAGTACTTC

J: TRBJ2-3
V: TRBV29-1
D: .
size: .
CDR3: CSVVADTQYF
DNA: TGCAGCGTTGTAGCGGATACGCAGTATTTT

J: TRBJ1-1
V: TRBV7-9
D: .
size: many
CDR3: CASSSRRGMNTEAFF
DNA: TGTGCCAGCAGCTCCCGTCGGGGGATGAACACTGAAGCTTTCTTT

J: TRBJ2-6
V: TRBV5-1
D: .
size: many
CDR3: CASSFKGAHGANVLTF
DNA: TGCGCCAGCAGCTTTAAAGGGGCACATGGGGCCAACGTCCTGACTTTC

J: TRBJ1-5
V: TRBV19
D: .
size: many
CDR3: CASSLDLESGPQHF
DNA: TGTGCCAGTAGTCTGGACTTAGAATCAGGGCCCCAGCATTTT

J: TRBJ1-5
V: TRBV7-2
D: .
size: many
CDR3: CASILFPGPNQPQHF
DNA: TGTGCCAGCATCCTATTCCCGGGGCCTAATCAGCCCCAGCATTTT

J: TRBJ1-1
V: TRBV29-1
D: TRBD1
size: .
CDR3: CSVEGTGAGNTEAFF
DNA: TGCAGCGTTGAAGGGACAGGGGCCGGCAACACTGAAGCTTTCTTT

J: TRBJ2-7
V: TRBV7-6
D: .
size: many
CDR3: CASSLKQGYEQYF
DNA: TGTGCCAGCAGCTTAAAGCAGGGCTACGAGCAGTACTTC

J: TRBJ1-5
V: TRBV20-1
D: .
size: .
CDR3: CSARDRVRQHF
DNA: TGCAGTGCTAGAGACAGGGTGCGCCAGCATTTT

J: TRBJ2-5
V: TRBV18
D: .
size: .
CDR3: CASSPEEAQYF
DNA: TGTGCCAGCTCACCGGAGGAGGCCCAGTACTTC

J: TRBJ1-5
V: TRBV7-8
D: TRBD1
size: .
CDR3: CASSLFSGTGDSQPQHF
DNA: TGTGCCAGCAGCTTATTTTCAGGGACAGGGGATAGTCAGCCCCAGCATTTT

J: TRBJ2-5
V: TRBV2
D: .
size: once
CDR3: CASSSGEQETQYF
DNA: TGTGCCAGCAGTTCAGGGGAACAAGAGACCCAGTACTTC

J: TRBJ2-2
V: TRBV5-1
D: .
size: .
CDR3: CASSLNGRTGELFF
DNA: TGCGCCAGCAGCTTGAATGGACGAACGGGGGAGCTGTTTTTT

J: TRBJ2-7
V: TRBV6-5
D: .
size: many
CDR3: CASSLSGTAAYEQYF
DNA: TGTGCCAGCAGTTTAAGCGGAACTGCCGCCTACGAGCAGTACTTC